A selection of T cell receptor beta chains follows, all from one sample in a study of identical twins. TCRdb re-called the 5' RACE reads through MiXCR, storing one row per CDR3 protein. This repertoire shows about 490,000 distinct CDR3 sequences, 15% found once; its top ten account for around 0.48%. This same sample was also part of a study on yellow fever vaccine responses in identical twins.

Input material: CD4+ T cells sorted from blood. The source is a woman aged 18-29 years in good health. The CDR3 runs from the conserved cysteine through the conserved F or W. D genes are given only for firm matches. Clone size is shown for a subset of rows, as once, few, many or a class of expanded clone.

many	TRBJ2-2	TRBD2	TRBV6-1	CASIQTSGTTGELFF
few	TRBJ2-2	TRBD2	TRBV6-5	CASSYSPSGVGGELFF
few	TRBJ2-1	-	TRBV19	CASSILGEQFF
few	TRBJ1-1	-	TRBV6-1	CASSPGPLNTEAFF
many	TRBJ1-1	-	TRBV12-3/TRBV12-4	CASSLSGTPNTEAFF
few	TRBJ2-3	-	TRBV28	CASKLTDTQYF
few	TRBJ2-3	TRBD2	TRBV4-1	CASSQVLAGAAYTDTQYF
few	TRBJ2-5	-	TRBV5-1	CASSLDSYKETQYF
-	TRBJ1-5	-	TRBV3-1	CASSQGARLSNQPQHF
-	TRBJ2-7	TRBD1	TRBV6-1	CASSRTGAVLGFNEQYF
-	TRBJ2-5	-	TRBV29-1	CSALGTVETQYF
-	TRBJ1-1	TRBD1	TRBV10-3	CAIRDNSGGFAEAFF
few	TRBJ2-1	-	TRBV15	CATSRLPSVYNEQFF
-	TRBJ1-1	-	TRBV6-5	CASSYSWGTEAFF
-	TRBJ2-3	-	TRBV10-3	CAISLGQGLDTQYF
many	TRBJ1-1	-	TRBV5-1	CASSLGTENTEAFF
few	TRBJ2-5	TRBD2	TRBV12-3/TRBV12-4	CASSSTRPIAGGQETQYF
few	TRBJ2-5	TRBD1	TRBV7-2	CASSFRTGTQETQYF
many	TRBJ2-1	-	TRBV6-1	CASSQQGGNEQFF
-	TRBJ2-1	TRBD2	TRBV20-1	CSARASSGSYNEQFF
few	TRBJ1-1	-	TRBV12-3/TRBV12-4	CASSLVERERDPEAFF
-	TRBJ2-1	TRBD2	TRBV29-1	CSVDFLAVNEQFF
few	TRBJ2-2	TRBD1	TRBV7-3	CASSLRTGPTGELFF